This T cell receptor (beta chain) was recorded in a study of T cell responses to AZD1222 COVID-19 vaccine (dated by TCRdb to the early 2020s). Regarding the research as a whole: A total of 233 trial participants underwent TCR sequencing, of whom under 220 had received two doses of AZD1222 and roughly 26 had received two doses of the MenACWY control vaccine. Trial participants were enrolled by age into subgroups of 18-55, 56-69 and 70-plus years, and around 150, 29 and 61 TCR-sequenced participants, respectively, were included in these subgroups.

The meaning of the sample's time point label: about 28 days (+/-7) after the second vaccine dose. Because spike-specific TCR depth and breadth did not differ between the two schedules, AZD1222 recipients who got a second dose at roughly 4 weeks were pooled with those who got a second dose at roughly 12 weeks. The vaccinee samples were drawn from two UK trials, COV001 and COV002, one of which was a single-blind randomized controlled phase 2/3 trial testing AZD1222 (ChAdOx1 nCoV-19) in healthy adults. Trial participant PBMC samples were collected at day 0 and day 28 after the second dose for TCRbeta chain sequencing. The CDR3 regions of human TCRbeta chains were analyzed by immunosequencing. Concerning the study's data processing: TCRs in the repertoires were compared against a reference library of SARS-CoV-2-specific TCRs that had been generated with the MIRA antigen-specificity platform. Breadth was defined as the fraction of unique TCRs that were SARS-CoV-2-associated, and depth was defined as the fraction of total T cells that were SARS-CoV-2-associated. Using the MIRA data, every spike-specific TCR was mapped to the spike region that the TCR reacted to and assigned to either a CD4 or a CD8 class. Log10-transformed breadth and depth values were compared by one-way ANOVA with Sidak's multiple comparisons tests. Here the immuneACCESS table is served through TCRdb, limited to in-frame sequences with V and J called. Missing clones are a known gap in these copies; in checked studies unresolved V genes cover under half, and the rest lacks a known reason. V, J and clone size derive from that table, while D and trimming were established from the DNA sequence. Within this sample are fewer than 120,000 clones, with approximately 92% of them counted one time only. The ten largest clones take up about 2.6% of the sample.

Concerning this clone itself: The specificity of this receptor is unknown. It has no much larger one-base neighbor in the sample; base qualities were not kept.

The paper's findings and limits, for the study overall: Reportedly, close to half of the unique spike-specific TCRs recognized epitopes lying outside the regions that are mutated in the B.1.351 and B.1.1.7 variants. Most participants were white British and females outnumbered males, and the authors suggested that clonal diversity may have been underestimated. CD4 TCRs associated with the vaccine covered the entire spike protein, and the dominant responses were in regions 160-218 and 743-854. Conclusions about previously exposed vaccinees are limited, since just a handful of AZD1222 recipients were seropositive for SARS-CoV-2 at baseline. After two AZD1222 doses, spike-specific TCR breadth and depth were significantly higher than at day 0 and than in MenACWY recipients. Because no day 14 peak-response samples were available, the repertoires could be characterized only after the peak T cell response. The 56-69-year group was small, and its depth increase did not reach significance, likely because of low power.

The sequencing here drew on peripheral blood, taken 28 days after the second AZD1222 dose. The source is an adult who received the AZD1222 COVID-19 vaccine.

The CDR3 here reads CASSLAEVGDTEAFF. The sequenced DNA is TGCGCCAGCAGCTTGGCAGAGGTGGGAGACACTGAAGCTTTCTTT. The sequence is built from TRBV5-1 and TRBJ1-1; the D gene assignment is ambiguous. V loses 0 bases of germline sequence and J loses 3 bases, and the interval between the two ends is 12 bases. The CDR3 has 15 amino acids, counting the end cysteine and phenylalanine. The DNA shown is the 45-base CDR3, in frame from base 1. CDR1 is given as SGHRS and CDR2 as YFSETQ, both from the germline V gene. The CDR3, completed at both ends by the reference TRBV5-1 and TRBJ1-1 genes, gives the full variable domain KAGVTQTPRYLIKTRGQQVTLSCSPISGHRSVSWYQQTPGQGLQFLFEYFSETQRNKGNFPGRFSGRQFSNSRSEMNVSTLELGDSALYLCASSLAEVGDTEAFFGQGTRLTVV.